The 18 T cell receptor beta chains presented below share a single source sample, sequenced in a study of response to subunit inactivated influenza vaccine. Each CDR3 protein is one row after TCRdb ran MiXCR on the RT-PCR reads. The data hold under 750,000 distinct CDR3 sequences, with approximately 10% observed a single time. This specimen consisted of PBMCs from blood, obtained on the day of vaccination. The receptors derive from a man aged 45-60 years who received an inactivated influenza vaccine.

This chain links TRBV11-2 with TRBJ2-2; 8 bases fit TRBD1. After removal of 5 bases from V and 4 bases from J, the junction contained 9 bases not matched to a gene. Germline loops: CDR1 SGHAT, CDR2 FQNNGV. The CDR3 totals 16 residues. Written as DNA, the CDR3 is TGTGCCAGCAGCCCACGGACAGGGCCCAGCACCGGGGAGCTGTTTTTT. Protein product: CASSPRTGPSTGELFF.

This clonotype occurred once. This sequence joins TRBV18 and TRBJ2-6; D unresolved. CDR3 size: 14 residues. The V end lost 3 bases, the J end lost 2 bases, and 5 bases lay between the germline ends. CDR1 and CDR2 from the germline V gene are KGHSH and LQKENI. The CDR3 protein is CASSPGTGANVLTF. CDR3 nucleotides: TGTGCCAGCTCACCGGGGACTGGGGCCAACGTCCTGACTTTC.

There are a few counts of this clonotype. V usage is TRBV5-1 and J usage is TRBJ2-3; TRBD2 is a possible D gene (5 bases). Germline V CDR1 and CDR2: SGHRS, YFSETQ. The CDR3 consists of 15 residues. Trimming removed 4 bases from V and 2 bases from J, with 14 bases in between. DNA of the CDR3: TGCGCCAGCAGCAATGGAGGCTCACCCACAGATACGCAGTATTTT. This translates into CASSNGGSPTDTQYF.

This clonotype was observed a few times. The CDR3 sequence: CASSQETGPYNEQFF. The CDR3, as DNA: TGCGCCAGCAGCCAAGAAACAGGGCCTTACAATGAGCAGTTCTTC. The chain carries TRBV4-1 and TRBJ2-1, with a weak D call TRBD1 (6 bases). Per germline, CDR1 MGHRA and CDR2 YSYEKL. Deletions cut 0 bases from V and 4 bases from J, with 10 bases between. The CDR3 loop spans 15 amino acids.

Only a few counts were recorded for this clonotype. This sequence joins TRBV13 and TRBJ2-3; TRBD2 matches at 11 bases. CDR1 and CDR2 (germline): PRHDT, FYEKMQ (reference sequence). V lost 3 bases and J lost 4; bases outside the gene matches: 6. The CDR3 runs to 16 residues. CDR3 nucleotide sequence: TGTGCCAGCAGCTTCCCAACTAGCGGGAGATCAGATACGCAGTATTTT. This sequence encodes CASSFPTSGRSDTQYF.

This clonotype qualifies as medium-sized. CDR3 in amino acids: CASSPAGSYEQYF. The CDR3 coding sequence is TGTGCCAGCAGTCCAGCGGGAAGCTACGAGCAGTACTTC. The genes are TRBV6-1 and TRBJ2-7; 7 nucleotides agree with TRBD2. The CDR3 consists of 13 residues. V shed 5 bases, J shed 3 bases, and the junction held 4 bases outside the gene matches. Germline CDR1 and CDR2: MNHNS and SASEGT.

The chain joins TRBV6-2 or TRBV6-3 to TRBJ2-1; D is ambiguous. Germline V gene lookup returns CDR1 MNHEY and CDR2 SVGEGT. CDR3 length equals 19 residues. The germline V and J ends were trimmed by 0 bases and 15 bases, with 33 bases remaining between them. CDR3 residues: CASSYSAYTTEDLNEFLFF. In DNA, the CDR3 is TGTGCCAGCAGTTACTCGGCCTACACCACGGAAGACCTCAATGAGTTTCTGTTCTTC.

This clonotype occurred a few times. CDR3: CASSYSTGDVNTEAFF. For the CDR3, the DNA is TGTGCCAGCAGTTACTCGACAGGGGACGTGAACACTGAAGCTTTCTTT. This chain joins TRBV6-2 or TRBV6-3 and TRBJ1-1; 8 bases match TRBD1. Germline V gene lookup returns CDR1 MNHEY and CDR2 SVGEGT. Losses at the gene ends were 0 bases for V and 0 bases for J; bases not matched to a gene: 3. There are 16 residues in the CDR3.

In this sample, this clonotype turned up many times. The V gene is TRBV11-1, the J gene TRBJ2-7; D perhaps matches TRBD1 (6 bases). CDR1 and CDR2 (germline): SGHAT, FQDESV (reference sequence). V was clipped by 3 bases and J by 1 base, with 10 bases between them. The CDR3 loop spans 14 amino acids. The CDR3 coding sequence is TGTGCCAGCAGCTTGGGGGCGCGGTCCTACGAGCAGTACTTC. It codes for CASSLGARSYEQYF.

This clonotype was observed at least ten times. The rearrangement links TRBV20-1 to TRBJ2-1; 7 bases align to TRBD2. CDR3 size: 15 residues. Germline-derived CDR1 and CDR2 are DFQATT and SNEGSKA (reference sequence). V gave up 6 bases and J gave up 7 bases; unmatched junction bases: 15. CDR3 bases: TGCAGTGCCCCTGGGGCTAGCCTGGGGGGGAATGAGCAGTTCTTC. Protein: CSAPGASLGGNEQFF.

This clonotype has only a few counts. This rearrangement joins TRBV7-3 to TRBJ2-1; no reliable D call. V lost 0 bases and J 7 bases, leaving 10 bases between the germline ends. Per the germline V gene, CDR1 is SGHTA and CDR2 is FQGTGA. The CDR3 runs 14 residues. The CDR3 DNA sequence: TGTGCCAGCAGCTTAACTTCGGTAGTTAATGAGCAGTTCTTC. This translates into CASSLTSVVNEQFF.

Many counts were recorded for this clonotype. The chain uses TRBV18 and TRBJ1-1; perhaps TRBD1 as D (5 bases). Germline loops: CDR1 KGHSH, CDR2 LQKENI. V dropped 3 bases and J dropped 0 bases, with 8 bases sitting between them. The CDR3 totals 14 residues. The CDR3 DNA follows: TGTGCCAGCTCACCGGGACGGGTGAACACTGAAGCTTTCTTT. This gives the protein CASSPGRVNTEAFF.

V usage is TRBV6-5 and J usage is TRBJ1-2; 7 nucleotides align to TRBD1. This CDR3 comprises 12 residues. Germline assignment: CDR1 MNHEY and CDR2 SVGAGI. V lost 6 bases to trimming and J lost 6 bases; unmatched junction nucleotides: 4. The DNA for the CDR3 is TGTGCCAGCAGGCGGGACAGTGATGGCTACACCTTC. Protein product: CASRRDSDGYTF.

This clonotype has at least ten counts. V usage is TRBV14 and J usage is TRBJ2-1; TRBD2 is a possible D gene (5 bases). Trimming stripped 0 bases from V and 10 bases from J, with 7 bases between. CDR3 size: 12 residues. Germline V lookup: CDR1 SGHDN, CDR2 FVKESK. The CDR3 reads CASSQDEREQFF. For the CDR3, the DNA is TGTGCCAGCAGCCAAGACGAGCGGGAGCAGTTCTTC.

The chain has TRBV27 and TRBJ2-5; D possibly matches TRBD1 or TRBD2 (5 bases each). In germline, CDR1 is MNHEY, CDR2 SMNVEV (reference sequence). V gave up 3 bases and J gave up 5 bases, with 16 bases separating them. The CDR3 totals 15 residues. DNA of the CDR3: TGTGCCAGCAGTTTGGGACCTTATGGAAAGGAGACCCAGTACTTC. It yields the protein CASSLGPYGKETQYF.

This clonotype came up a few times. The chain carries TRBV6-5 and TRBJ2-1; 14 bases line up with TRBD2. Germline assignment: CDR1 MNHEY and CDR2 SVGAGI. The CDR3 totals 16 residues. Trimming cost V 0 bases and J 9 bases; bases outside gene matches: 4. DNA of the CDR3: TGTGCCAGCAGTTACTCGACTAGCGGGAGGGCCAGTGAGCAGTTCTTC. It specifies CASSYSTSGRASEQFF.

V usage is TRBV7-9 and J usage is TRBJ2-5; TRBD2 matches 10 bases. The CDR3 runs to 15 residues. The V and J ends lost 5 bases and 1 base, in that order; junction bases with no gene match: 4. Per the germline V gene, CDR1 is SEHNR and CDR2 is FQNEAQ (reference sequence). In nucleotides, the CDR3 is TGTGCCAGCAGCACACTAGCGGGGATCCAAGAGACCCAGTACTTC. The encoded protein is CASSTLAGIQETQYF.

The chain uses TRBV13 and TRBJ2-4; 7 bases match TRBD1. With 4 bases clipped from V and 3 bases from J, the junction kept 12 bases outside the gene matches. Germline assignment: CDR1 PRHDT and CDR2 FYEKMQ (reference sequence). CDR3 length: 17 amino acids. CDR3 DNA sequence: TGTGCCAGCAGCTCGTTAACAGGGGAGAGTGGCAAAAACATTCAGTACTTC. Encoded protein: CASSSLTGESGKNIQYF. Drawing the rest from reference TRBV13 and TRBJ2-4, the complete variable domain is AAGVIQSPRHLIKEKRETATLKCYPIPRHDTVYWYQQGPGQDPQFLISFYEKMQSDKGSIPDRFSAQQFSDYHSELNMSSLELGDSALYFCASSSLTGESGKNIQYFGAGTRLSVL.